This TCR beta chain is drawn from a study of CD8+ T cells in alopecia areata. Across the study: The duration of tofacitinib was 6 to 18 months, with 6 months off drug afterward.

The authors extracted RNA and reverse transcribed it into cDNA as the sequencing template. TCRdb's copy holds only in-frame clones and misses some; the assay was immunoSEQ multiplex PCR. In the table there are some 170,000 clones, roughly 59% of which are singletons. In the case of this clone: Its target is unknown.

Study conclusions and caveats: Mice gave a clearer picture of TCR sharing than patients did, possibly for HLA-related reasons. Normal scalp had lower clonality than lesional scalp, with alopecia totalis/universalis lesions showing this most strongly.

The trim removed 6 bases at V and 1 base at J, leaving 6 bases unmatched. The CDR3 consists of 14 residues. Germline CDR1 MNHEY, CDR2 SVGAGI. This TCR was sampled from a human donor with alopecia areata. The chain joins TRBV6-5 to TRBJ2-7; 7 bases fit TRBD1. The sequencing used CD4+ T cells sorted from blood, collected at week 0. In nucleotides, the CDR3 is TGTGCCAGCAGCAGGACAGGACGTTCCTACGAGCAGTACTTC. Encoded protein: CASSRTGRSYEQYF.